This entry lists 3 T cell receptor beta chains sequenced from one sample in a study of cytomegalovirus exposure and HLA in healthy donors. The PCR made use of 60 Vbeta and 13 Jbeta primers. Data came from immunoSEQ multiplex PCR; TCRdb stores just in-frame clones and leaves some out. The sample consists of about 140,000 clones, roughly three quarters of them appearing once. Input material: PBMCs. Receptor source: a man aged 40-49 years in good health and CMV-seronegative.

V usage is TRBV2 and J usage is TRBJ1-3; D uncertain. The CDR3 has 15 amino acids. Germline lookup yields CDR1 SNHLY and CDR2 FYNNEI. V was clipped by 4 bases and J by 0 bases, with 10 bases between them. The CDR3 bases are TGTGCCAGCAGTGCGCAGGTTCACTCTGGAAACACCATATATTTT. It yields the protein CASSAQVHSGNTIYF. Full variable domain (outside the CDR3, taken from reference TRBV2 and TRBJ1-3): EPEVTQTPSHQVTQMGQEVILRCVPISNHLYFYWYRQILGQKVEFLVSFYNNEISEKSEIFDDQFSVERPDGSNFTLKIRSTKLEDSAMYFCASSAQVHSGNTIYFGEGSWLTVV.

This clone was detected once. V and J are TRBV5-1 and TRBJ1-4, with 7 nucleotides matching TRBD1. CDR1 and CDR2 from the germline V gene are SGHRS and YFSETQ. With V trimmed by 6 bases and J by 2 bases, 4 bases remained unmatched. CDR3 length: 14 amino acids. CDR3 protein: CASNTGQTNEKLFF. DNA of the CDR3: TGCGCCAGCAACACGGGACAGACTAATGAAAAACTGTTTTTT.

The chain uses TRBV30 and TRBJ2-5; D remains unclear. V dropped 0 bases and J dropped 5 bases, with 10 bases sitting between them. Germline V gene data show CDR1 as GTSNPN and CDR2 as SVGIG (reference sequence). The CDR3 sequence is 13 residues long. CDR3 sequence (DNA): TGTGCCTGGAGTGTAACCCTCGGGGAGACCCAGTACTTC. This translates into CAWSVTLGETQYF. The variable domain in full, with the rest retrieved from reference TRBV30 and TRBJ2-5, is SQTIHQWPATLVQPVGSPLSLECTVEGTSNPNLYWYRQAAGRGLQLLFYSVGIGQISSEVPQNLSASRPQDRQFILSSKKLLLSDSGFYLCAWSVTLGETQYFGPGTRLLVL.